A selection of T cell receptor beta chains follows, all from one sample in a study of shared clonotypes between healthy human individuals. This table comes from immunoSEQ multiplex PCR, and its TCRdb copy is limited to in-frame clones, with some not included. The data contain roughly 2.2 million clones, about 90% of them seen just once; the ten biggest clones take up approximately 0.39%. The sample taken for sequencing was naive CD4+ T cells from PBMCs. The receptors shown here come from a man between 18 and 29 years old in good health. Some clones in this sample may be carry-over from other donors' samples. Both conserved end residues are part of each CDR3. A D gene is named only where the DNA matches it firmly. Only part of the rows carry a size: once, few, many, or a class if the clone is expanded.

>NA|TRBD1|TRBJ1-2|TRBV7-9
CASSSQQGGDGYTF
TGTGCCAGCAGCTCCCAACAGGGGGGGGATGGCTACACCTTC
>NA|TRBD1|TRBJ1-2|TRBV25-1
CASSDSGTGAGLYGYTF
TGTGCCAGCAGTGATAGCGGGACAGGGGCTGGCCTCTATGGCTACACCTTC
>NA|NA|TRBJ1-1|TRBV5-1
CASSLFGEMNTEAFF
TGCGCCAGCAGCTTGTTCGGGGAGATGAACACTGAAGCTTTCTTT
>NA|TRBD2|TRBJ2-5|TRBV4-1
CASSQTGTSFDETQYF
TGCGCCAGCAGCCAAACCGGGACTAGCTTTGACGAGACCCAGTACTTC
>NA|NA|TRBJ1-2|TRBV7-2
CASSSRQVYYGYTF
TGTGCCAGCAGCTCCAGGCAGGTGTACTATGGCTACACCTTC
>few|NA|TRBJ1-1|TRBV28
CASSSRTEAFF
TGTGCCAGCAGTTCCCGGACTGAAGCTTTCTTT
>once|TRBD2|TRBJ2-7|TRBV9
CASSTSGLAGVEQYF
TGTGCCAGCAGCACCTCGGGACTAGCGGGAGTCGAGCAGTACTTC
>NA|TRBD2|TRBJ2-7|TRBV28
CASSLELAGRTYEQYF
TGTGCCAGCAGTTTGGAACTAGCGGGTCGCACCTACGAGCAGTACTTC
>few|NA|TRBJ1-5|TRBV6-5
CASSYSNGQPQHF
TGTGCCAGCAGTTACTCGAACGGACAGCCCCAGCATTTT
>NA|TRBD1|TRBJ2-5|TRBV5-8
CASSLTGQRETQYF
TGTGCCAGCAGCTTAACGGGACAGAGGGAGACCCAGTACTTC